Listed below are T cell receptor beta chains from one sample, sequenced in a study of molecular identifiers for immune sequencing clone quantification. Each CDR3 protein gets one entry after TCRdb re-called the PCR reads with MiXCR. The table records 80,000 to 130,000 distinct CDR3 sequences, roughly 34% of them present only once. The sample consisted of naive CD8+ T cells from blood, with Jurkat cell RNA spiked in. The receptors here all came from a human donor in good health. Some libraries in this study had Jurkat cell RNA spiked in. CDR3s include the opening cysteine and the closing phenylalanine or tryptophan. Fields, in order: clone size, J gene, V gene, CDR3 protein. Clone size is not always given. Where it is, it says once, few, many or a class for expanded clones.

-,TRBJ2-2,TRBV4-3,CASRAGAVSTGELFF
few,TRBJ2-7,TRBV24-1,CATSDRYTYEQYF
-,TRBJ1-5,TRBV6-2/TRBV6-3,CASSSIREYQPQHF
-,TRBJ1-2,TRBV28,CASGDRDNYGYTF
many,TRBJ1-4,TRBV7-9,CASSSAVTNEKLFF
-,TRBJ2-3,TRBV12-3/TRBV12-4,CASNSLSAGGADTQYF
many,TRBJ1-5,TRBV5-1,CASSLWGGSNQPQHF
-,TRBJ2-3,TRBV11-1,CASSTYITDTQYF
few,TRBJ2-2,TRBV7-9,CASSLAGLSGELFF
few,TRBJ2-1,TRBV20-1,CSAPRTGVGEQFF
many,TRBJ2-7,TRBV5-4,CASSGTSSSYEQYF
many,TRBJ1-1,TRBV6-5,CASKGAVNTEAFF
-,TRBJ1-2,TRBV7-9,CASSGLGILRF
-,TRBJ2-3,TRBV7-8,CASSTGLAVTDTQYF
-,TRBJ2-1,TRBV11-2,CASSHDYNEQFF
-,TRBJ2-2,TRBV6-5,CASSNQARDYSNTGELVF
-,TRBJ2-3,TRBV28,CASSWGRRPGTDTQYF
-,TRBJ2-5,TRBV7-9,CASSYQGDGTQYF
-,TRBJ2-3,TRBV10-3,CAISGEPDTQYF
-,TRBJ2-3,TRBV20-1,CRASWREGTQYF
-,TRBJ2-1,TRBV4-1,CACSLGAETKYNAQFF
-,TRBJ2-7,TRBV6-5,CASSDINEQNF
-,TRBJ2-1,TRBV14,CASSPWTSYDEQFF
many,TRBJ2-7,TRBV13,CASSQGPYEQYF
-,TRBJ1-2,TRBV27,CASREGHGYTF
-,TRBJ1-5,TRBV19,CACSIGGWGFNQPQQF
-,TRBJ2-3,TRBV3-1,CASSQGGTSTDTQYF
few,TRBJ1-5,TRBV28,CASSPRQDGLNQPQHF
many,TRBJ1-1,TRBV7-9,CASSFPGLKEAFF
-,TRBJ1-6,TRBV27,CASRAAAYNSPLHF
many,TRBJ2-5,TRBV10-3,CAISEVQGQETQYF
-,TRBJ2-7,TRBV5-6,CASSLSWGYDEQYF
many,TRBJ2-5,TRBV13,CASSHMTGTQETQYF
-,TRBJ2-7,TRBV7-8,CASSPTVAYEQYF
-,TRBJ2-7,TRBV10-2,CASSDMGTINEQYF
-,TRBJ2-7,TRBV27,CASSSIGDHEQYF
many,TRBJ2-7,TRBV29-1,CSVDVEGEFPYEQYF
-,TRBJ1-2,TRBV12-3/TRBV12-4,CASSSLLLYGYTF
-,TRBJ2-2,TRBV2,CASSDGGTNTRELFF
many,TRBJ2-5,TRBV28,CASSLRDRVQETQYF
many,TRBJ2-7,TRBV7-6,CASSRTGAHEQYF
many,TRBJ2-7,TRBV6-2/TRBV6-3,CASRHRSGNYEQYF
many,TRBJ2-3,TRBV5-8,CASSLGGGGTDTQYF
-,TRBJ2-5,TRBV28,CASSWLAGPQETQYF
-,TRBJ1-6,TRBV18,CASSLTGDNSPLHF
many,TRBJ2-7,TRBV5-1,CASSLEGVGYEQYF
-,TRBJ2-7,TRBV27,CASRPGALKRGSYEQYF
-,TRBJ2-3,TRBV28,CASSPLSALAGDTDTLYF
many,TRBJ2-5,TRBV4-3,CASSQDYGGPETQYF
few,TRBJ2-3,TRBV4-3,CASSQEIAGVVDTQYF
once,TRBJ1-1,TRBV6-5,CASRDAGGYTEAFF
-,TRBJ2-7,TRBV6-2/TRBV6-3,CASSYLDRVLSYEQYF